Listed below are T cell receptor beta chains from one sample, sequenced in a study of T cell responses to AZD1222 COVID-19 vaccine. Sequenced by immunoSEQ multiplex PCR; TCRdb stores in-frame clones only, minus some. Of over 100,000 clones listed, 75% to 85% were seen once; the top ten hold under 8%. This material consisted of peripheral blood, taken 28 days after the second dose of the MenACWY control vaccine. These receptors came from an adult who received the MenACWY meningococcal vaccine as a control. Both conserved end residues are part of each CDR3. The order of the fields is V gene, CDR3 length, CDR3 protein.

TRBV7-3 | 13 | CASSSMGVSEQYF
TRBV21-1 | 21 | CASTPTERLRNLQAPVYEQYF
TRBV27 | 14 | CASSLGTGVHEQYF
TRBV7-8 | 13 | CASSGAGIDGYTF
TRBV10-3 | 14 | CAISVGTDNTEAFF
TRBV5-4 | 14 | CASSLGLQGNTIYF
TRBV15 | 16 | CATSRDGGVWSTEAFF
TRBV13 | 15 | CASSSNRDRSYEQYF
TRBV7-3 | 14 | CASSRRGPADTQYF
TRBV7-2 | 15 | CASSLEAGGAYEQYF
TRBV4-2 | 15 | CASSQSHDSNQPQHF
TRBV5-6 | 14 | CASSLGRVNQPQHF
TRBV19 | 15 | CASSIAGTVNTEAFF
TRBV5-1 | 14 | CASSLGPPNEKLFF
TRBV5-6 | 15 | CASSFRDRGGYGYTF
TRBV3-1/TRBV3-2 | 11 | CASSQEAEAFF
TRBV11-3 | 15 | CASSLGEAGNEKLFF
TRBV5-6 | 18 | CASSLERGQDILGYGYTF
TRBV7-3 | 14 | CASSLSRDRYEQYF
TRBV27 | 14 | CASGRRGADQPQHF
TRBV5-5 | 15 | CASRVTGLPAGGYTF
TRBV10-2 | 17 | CASSERSGGAMTDTQYF
TRBV9 | 14 | CASSVAAGGAEAFF
TRBV6-5 | 12 | CASSQGSYEQYF
TRBV28 | 14 | CASFSRTVTDTQYF
TRBV7-6 | 15 | CASSPREETYNEQFF
TRBV6-2/TRBV6-3 | 13 | CASSYHRNTEAFF
TRBV7-2 | 14 | CASSVGRPAGELFF
TRBV7-2 | 14 | CASSLEEGRGGYTF
TRBV18 | 16 | CASSPPKAGNNQPQHF
TRBV11-3 | 15 | CASSSSSISGNTIYF
TRBV10-3 | 17 | CAISGESGGVWRETQYF
TRBV30 | 17 | CAWSVRSGQVPGNTIYF
TRBV2 | 17 | CASSEASGTPFTTEAFF
TRBV10-1 | 15 | CASSESGGVFNEQFF
TRBV6-1 | 15 | CASSDWGGYTDTQYF
TRBV19 | 15 | CASRIRQGTNTEAFF
TRBV7-9 | 12 | CASTGGNYEQYF
TRBV11-2 | 16 | CASRGLAGLTKNIQYF
TRBV6-5 | 14 | CASRPTGVPDTQYF
TRBV20-1 | 17 | CSASWTGGISYNSPLHF
TRBV6-2/TRBV6-3 | 16 | CASSPMGAGDTDTQYF
TRBV9 | 16 | CASSVAGVSTSGELFF
TRBV24-1 | 17 | CATSDFGTSDRYNEQFF